This T cell receptor (beta chain) stems from a study of cytomegalovirus exposure and HLA in healthy donors. The study, taken as a whole, reports: Association with HLA alleles at 0.05 false discovery rate was found for 16,951 TCR beta sequences in a later analysis. Using the classifier, cytomegalovirus status was reportedly diagnosed with high specificity and sensitivity. Rarity marked most TCR sequences, yet some public TCRs occurred in many donors. Evidence from a later analysis indicated that most CMV-associated TCR beta chains looked HLA-restricted.

With regard to this clone: Its antigen remains unidentified.

In the PCR, 60 Vbeta and 13 Jbeta primers were used. Sequenced by immunoSEQ multiplex PCR; TCRdb stores in-frame clones only, minus some. The data contain over 150,000 clones, around four fifths of them singletons. The CDR3 contains 16 residues. The germline V gene has CDR1 SEHNR and CDR2 FQNEAQ (reference sequence). V lost 3 bases and J lost 4; bases outside the gene matches: 9. The chain is built from TRBV7-9 and TRBJ2-5; 9 bases line up with TRBD2. The TCR originated in a woman aged 55-70 years in good health and CMV-seropositive. Sequencing was carried out using PBMCs. CDR3 in amino acids: CASSLGSGSLGETQYF. The CDR3 DNA reads as TGTGCCAGCAGCTTGGGTAGCGGGAGTTTGGGAGAGACCCAGTACTTC.